The present T cell receptor (beta chain) was sequenced within a study of T cells in women clearing cervical HPV infection. Study details: Control women cleared a single incident HPV16 infection within 12 months. Case blood drawn at lesion detection; control blood after infection cleared. General study points: Timing of associations relative to infection is unclear; T-cell subsets were not isolated.

A note on this clone: Its antigen remains unknown. The read stops 3 residues short of the end of the CDR3; the missing end is completed from the germline J gene.

V was shortened by 8 bases and J by 6 bases, with 16 bases between the two germline ends. Germline V gene sequence: CDR1 SEHNR, CDR2 FQNEAQ (reference sequence). The CDR3 consists of 14 residues. Using immunoSEQ multiplex PCR, the repertoire was profiled, and TCRdb retains in-frame clones only, with some absent. The sample totals around 25,000 clones. Material for sequencing was blood buffy coat. The rearrangement links TRBV7-9 to TRBJ2-2; D is perhaps TRBD2 (6 bases). This receptor was taken from a woman between 18 and 70 years old with a cervical HPV16 infection that either progressed to CIN3+ or cleared (not recorded which). The sequenced CDR3 bases are TGTGCCAGCTTCCCTCTACTAGCTTCCGGGGAG. This translates into CASFPLLASGE. The CDR3 in full is CASFPLLASGELFF.